A selection of T cell receptor beta chains follows, all from one sample in a study of blood T cell repertoires in COVID-19. Sequencing used immunoSEQ multiplex PCR; TCRdb keeps in-frame clones, though not all of them. The repertoire holds 100,000 or so clones, with around 85% as singletons. What was sequenced was PBMCs or T cells enriched from blood (not recorded which). The receptors originated from a woman in her 50s who had recovered from COVID-19. The CDR3 runs from the conserved cysteine through the conserved F or W. The D gene is left open where the match is weak. Clone size is stated in some rows and not others, as once, few, many or a class when expanded.

d_call,clone_size,j_call,v_call,cdr3_aa,cdr3_nt
TRBD1,NA,TRBJ2-7,TRBV28,CASSLGGTGLKEQYF,TGTGCCAGCAGTTTAGGCGGGACAGGGCTTAAGGAGCAGTACTTC
TRBD2,NA,TRBJ2-1,TRBV5-6,CASSPGLAGVTNEQFF,TGTGCCAGCAGCCCCGGACTAGCGGGAGTGACGAATGAGCAGTTCTTC
TRBD1,NA,TRBJ2-7,TRBV7-4,CANEQGPHSYEQYF,TGTGCCAACGAACAGGGGCCCCACTCCTACGAGCAGTACTTC
TRBD1,few,TRBJ1-5,TRBV30,CACADRGSQPQHF,TGTGCCTGCGCGGACAGGGGAAGTCAGCCCCAGCATTTT
NA,many,TRBJ2-2,TRBV7-9,CASSLGSGELFF,TGTGCCAGCAGCTTAGGGAGCGGGGAGCTGTTTTTT
TRBD2,NA,TRBJ2-3,TRBV10-2,CASSDLAGGTDTQYF,TGCGCCAGCAGTGATCTAGCGGGAGGGACAGATACGCAGTATTTT
NA,NA,TRBJ1-2,TRBV29-1,CSVEDRLGGGYTF,TGCAGCGTTGAAGATCGATTGGGGGGAGGCTACACCTTC
NA,NA,TRBJ1-2,TRBV9,CASSGRATRGYTF,TGTGCCAGCAGCGGGCGGGCCACGCGGGGCTACACCTTC
NA,NA,TRBJ1-2,TRBV6-1,CASSEGLGYTF,TGTGCCAGCAGTGAAGGGCTCGGCTACACCTTC
NA,NA,TRBJ1-1,TRBV19,CASRLQGNTEAFF,TGTGCCAGTAGGTTGCAGGGGAACACTGAAGCTTTCTTT
NA,NA,TRBJ2-1,TRBV30,CAWSTAGGNEQFF,TGTGCCTGGAGTACGGCAGGGGGGAATGAGCAGTTCTTC
NA,NA,TRBJ1-4,TRBV28,CASTVTNEKLFF,TGTGCCAGCACGGTCACTAATGAAAAACTGTTTTTT
NA,NA,TRBJ1-5,TRBV19,CASSIGGDQPQHF,TGTGCCAGTAGTATAGGGGGGGATCAGCCCCAGCATTTT
TRBD2,NA,TRBJ2-5,TRBV5-1,CASSFEAGGVETQYF,TGCGCCAGCAGCTTTGAGGCGGGAGGGGTGGAGACCCAGTACTTC
TRBD1,NA,TRBJ2-3,TRBV2,CASRNLPGGWRTDTQYF,TGTGCCAGCAGGAACCTGCCAGGGGGATGGAGGACAGATACGCAGTATTTT
NA,NA,TRBJ2-1,TRBV6-5,CASTQSASEQFF,TGTGCCAGCACTCAAAGCGCAAGTGAGCAGTTCTTC
TRBD1,NA,TRBJ1-6,TRBV18,CASSPSTGSNSPLHF,TGTGCCAGCTCACCATCGACAGGGAGCAACTCACCCCTCCACTTT
NA,NA,TRBJ1-2,TRBV10-3,CAISDGVFDGYTF,TGTGCCATCAGTGACGGGGTCTTCGATGGCTACACCTTC
NA,NA,TRBJ2-2,TRBV21-1,CASSTRDSSTGELFF,TGTGCCAGCAGCACCCGGGACTCCAGCACCGGGGAGCTGTTTTTT
NA,NA,TRBJ2-2,TRBV3-1/TRBV3-2,CASSQLKTSANTGELFF,TGTGCCAGCAGCCAACTTAAGACTTCCGCGAACACCGGGGAGCTGTTTTTT
NA,NA,TRBJ2-7,TRBV2,CASTGTRTDEQYF,TGTGCCAGCACTGGGACACGGACCGACGAGCAGTACTTC
NA,NA,TRBJ1-1,TRBV28,CASSPPKGGSTEAFF,TGTGCCAGCAGCCCACCCAAAGGCGGGAGCACTGAAGCTTTCTTT
NA,NA,TRBJ1-1,TRBV5-4,CASSYPGNTEAFF,TGTGCCAGCAGCTACCCAGGGAACACTGAAGCTTTCTTT
TRBD1,NA,TRBJ1-1,TRBV27,CASGRTGLFTEAFF,TGTGCCAGCGGAAGGACAGGGTTGTTCACTGAAGCTTTCTTT
NA,NA,TRBJ1-5,TRBV5-8,CASSLAGNQPQHF,TGTGCCAGCAGCCTCGCAGGCAATCAGCCCCAGCATTTT
TRBD2,NA,TRBJ2-1,TRBV2,CASSTTSGPSYNEQFF,TGTGCCAGCAGTACAACTAGCGGCCCTTCCTACAATGAGCAGTTCTTC
NA,NA,TRBJ2-4,TRBV11-2,CASSAQGTKNIQYF,TGTGCCAGCAGCGCACAGGGCACCAAAAACATTCAGTACTTC
TRBD1,once,TRBJ2-7,TRBV3-1/TRBV3-2,CASSPRTGNPYEQYF,TGTGCCAGCAGCCCCCGGACAGGGAACCCCTACGAGCAGTACTTC
NA,NA,TRBJ1-4,TRBV28,CASSLWDIATNEKLFF,TGTGCCAGCAGTTTATGGGACATAGCAACTAATGAAAAACTGTTTTTT
TRBD1,NA,TRBJ1-2,TRBV15,CATSSPERGGDYGYTF,TGTGCCACCAGCAGTCCCGAGAGAGGGGGCGACTATGGCTACACCTTC
NA,NA,TRBJ2-7,TRBV27,CASSLGGVSYEQYF,TGTGCCAGCAGTTTAGGAGGGGTCTCCTACGAGCAGTACTTC
NA,NA,TRBJ2-7,TRBV21-1,CASSNFHGVEQYF,TGTGCCAGCAGCAATTTCCACGGGGTGGAGCAGTACTTC
TRBD1,NA,TRBJ2-7,TRBV6-5,CASRPGQGATYEQYF,TGTGCCAGCAGACCCGGACAGGGGGCGACCTACGAGCAGTACTTC
TRBD1,few,TRBJ1-6,TRBV19,CASTPYFDRGNSPLHF,TGTGCCAGTACCCCGTATTTCGACAGGGGAAATTCACCCCTCCACTTT
NA,NA,TRBJ2-3,TRBV7-9,CASSLKSIGFTDTQYF,TGTGCCAGCAGCTTAAAGTCGATCGGTTTCACAGATACGCAGTATTTT
NA,NA,TRBJ1-5,TRBV5-1,CASSLAVLGDQPQHF,TGCGCCAGCAGCTTGGCGGTGTTGGGCGATCAGCCCCAGCATTTT
NA,few,TRBJ1-6,TRBV3-1/TRBV3-2,CASSLLTGLLGSPLHF,TGTGCCAGCAGCTTGCTTACAGGGCTCTTGGGTTCACCCCTCCACTTT
NA,NA,TRBJ1-1,TRBV28,CASYAPGRTRNTEAFF,TGTGCCAGCTACGCCCCGGGGAGGACAAGGAACACTGAAGCTTTCTTT
NA,NA,TRBJ2-7,TRBV28,CASSFRLRDEQYF,TGTGCCAGCAGTTTCAGGCTCCGAGACGAGCAGTACTTC
TRBD2,NA,TRBJ2-1,TRBV9,CASPTSGHYNEQFF,TGTGCCAGCCCGACTAGCGGGCATTACAATGAGCAGTTCTTC
TRBD1,NA,TRBJ2-4,TRBV30,CAWSGGTGTYF,TGTGCCTGGAGTGGGGGGACAGGGACGTACTTC
TRBD1,NA,TRBJ1-2,TRBV9,CASSYGQTGAYGYTF,TGTGCCAGCAGCTACGGACAGACAGGGGCTTATGGCTACACCTTC
TRBD1,NA,TRBJ1-6,TRBV11-2,CASSAPGGSSNSPLHF,TGTGCCAGCAGCGCTCCAGGGGGGTCCTCGAATTCACCCCTCCACTTT
TRBD2,NA,TRBJ2-1,TRBV2,CASSEAQGLGAGQFF,TGTGCCAGCAGTGAAGCTCAGGGACTAGGAGCTGGGCAGTTCTTC
TRBD1,NA,TRBJ1-5,TRBV28,CASRYDRARTYQPQHF,TGTGCCAGCAGGTACGACAGGGCCCGAACCTATCAGCCCCAGCATTTT
NA,NA,TRBJ1-3,TRBV9,CASSGEPGLYSGNTIYF,TGTGCCAGCAGCGGGGAACCGGGACTCTACTCTGGAAACACCATATATTTT
NA,NA,TRBJ2-7,TRBV29-1,CSVGGGNHEQYF,TGCAGCGTTGGCGGAGGGAATCACGAGCAGTACTTC
TRBD1,NA,TRBJ1-4,TRBV29-1,CSVGGGTGANEKLFF,TGCAGCGTTGGAGGGGGCACAGGTGCAAATGAAAAACTGTTTTTT
TRBD2,NA,TRBJ2-1,TRBV5-1,CASSLMSGGSSYNEQFF,TGCGCCAGCAGCTTAATGAGCGGGGGTAGCTCCTACAATGAGCAGTTCTTC
TRBD1,few,TRBJ2-5,TRBV28,CASSQTGGAETQYF,TGTGCCAGCAGTCAAACAGGGGGCGCCGAGACCCAGTACTTC
NA,NA,TRBJ1-1,TRBV7-6,CASSLDLNTEAFF,TGTGCCAGCAGCTTAGACTTGAACACTGAAGCTTTCTTT
NA,NA,TRBJ2-7,TRBV4-1,CASSQISGSSYEQYF,TGCGCCAGCAGCCAAATAAGCGGAAGCTCCTACGAGCAGTACTTC
TRBD1,NA,TRBJ1-2,TRBV19,CASRDRGGFYGYTF,TGTGCCAGTAGAGACAGGGGGGGATTCTATGGCTACACCTTC
NA,few,TRBJ1-2,TRBV11-3,CASSLDPRYSGYTF,TGTGCCAGCAGCTTAGATCCCCGGTACTCTGGCTACACCTTC
TRBD2,NA,TRBJ2-1,TRBV5-1,CASSWTSGNEQFF,TGCGCCAGCAGCTGGACTAGCGGAAATGAGCAGTTCTTC